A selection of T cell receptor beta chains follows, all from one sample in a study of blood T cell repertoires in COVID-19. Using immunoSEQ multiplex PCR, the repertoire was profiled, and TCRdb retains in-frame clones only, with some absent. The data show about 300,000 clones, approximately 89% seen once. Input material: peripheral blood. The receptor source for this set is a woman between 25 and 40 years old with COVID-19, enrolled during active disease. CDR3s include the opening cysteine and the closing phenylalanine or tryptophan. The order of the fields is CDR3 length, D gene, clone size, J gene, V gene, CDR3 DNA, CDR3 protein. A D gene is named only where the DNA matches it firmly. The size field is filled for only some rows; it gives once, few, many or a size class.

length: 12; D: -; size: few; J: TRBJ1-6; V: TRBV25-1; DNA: TGTGCCAGCAGTGCTTTCCGGTCACCCCTCCACTTT; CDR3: CASSAFRSPLHF
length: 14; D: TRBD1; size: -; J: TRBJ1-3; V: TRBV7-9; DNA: TGTGCCAGCAGCCGAGGACAGGCTGGAAACACCATATATTTT; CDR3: CASSRGQAGNTIYF
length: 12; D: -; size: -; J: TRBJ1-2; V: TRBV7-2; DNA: TGTGCCAGCAGCCCCGGGTACTATGGCTACACCTTC; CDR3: CASSPGYYGYTF
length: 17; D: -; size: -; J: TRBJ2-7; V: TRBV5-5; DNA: TGTGCCAGCAGCAGTGTATTTTTCGTACAGAGCTCCTACGAGCAGTACTTC; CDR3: CASSSVFFVQSSYEQYF
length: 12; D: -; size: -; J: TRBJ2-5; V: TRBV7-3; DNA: TGTGCCAGCAGCCAGACGGGAGAGACCCAGTACTTC; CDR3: CASSQTGETQYF
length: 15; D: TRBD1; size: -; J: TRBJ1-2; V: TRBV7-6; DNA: TGTGCCAGCAGCCTTACAGGGGGCGCTTTATATGGCTACACCTTC; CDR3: CASSLTGGALYGYTF
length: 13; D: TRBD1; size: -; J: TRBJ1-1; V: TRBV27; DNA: TGTGCCAGCAGTTTAGGGACAGGATTTGAAGCTTTCTTT; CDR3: CASSLGTGFEAFF
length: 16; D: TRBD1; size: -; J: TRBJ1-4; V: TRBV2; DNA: TGTGCCAGCAGACGGACAGGGGTTGCCACTAATGAAAAACTGTTTTTT; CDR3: CASRRTGVATNEKLFF
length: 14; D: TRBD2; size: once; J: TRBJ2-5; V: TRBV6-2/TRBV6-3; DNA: TGTGCCAGCAGCACCACTAGCGGCCAAGAGACCCAGTACTTC; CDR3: CASSTTSGQETQYF
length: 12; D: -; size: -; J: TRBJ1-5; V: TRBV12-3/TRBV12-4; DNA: TGTGCCAGCAGCACTATAAATCAGCCCCAGCATTTT; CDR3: CASSTINQPQHF
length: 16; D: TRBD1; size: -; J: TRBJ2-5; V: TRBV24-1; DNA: TGTGCCACCAGTGATCCTGGGACAGGGGGCGGAGAGACCCAGTACTTC; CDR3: CATSDPGTGGGETQYF